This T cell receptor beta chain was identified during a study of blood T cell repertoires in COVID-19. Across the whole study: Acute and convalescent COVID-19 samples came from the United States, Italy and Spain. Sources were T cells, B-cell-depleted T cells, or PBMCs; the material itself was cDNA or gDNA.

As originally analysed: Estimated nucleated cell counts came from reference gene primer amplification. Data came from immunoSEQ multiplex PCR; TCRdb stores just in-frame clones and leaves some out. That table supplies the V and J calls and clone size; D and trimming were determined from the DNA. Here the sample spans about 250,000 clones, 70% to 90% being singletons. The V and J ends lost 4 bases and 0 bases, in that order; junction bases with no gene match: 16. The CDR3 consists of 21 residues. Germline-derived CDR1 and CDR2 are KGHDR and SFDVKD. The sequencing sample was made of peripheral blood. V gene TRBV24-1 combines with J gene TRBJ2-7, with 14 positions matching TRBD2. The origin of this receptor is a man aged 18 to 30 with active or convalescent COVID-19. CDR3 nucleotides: TGTGCCACCAGTGAACCTGGGACTAGCGGGAGTGCTCCCCCGAGCTCCTACGAGCAGTACTTC. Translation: CATSEPGTSGSAPPSSYEQYF.